This entry concerns a single TCR beta chain. Unstimulated PBMCs were sorted into CD3+CD4+ and CD3+CD8+ populations. Data came from immunoSEQ multiplex PCR; TCRdb stores just in-frame clones and leaves some out. The table shows 70,000 or so clones, with roughly 90% occurring only once. The data were taken from a study of T cell clones after liver transplantation. The overall study: Post-transplant blood was tracked for graft-donor-reactive T cell clones identified in a pre-transplant mixed lymphocyte reaction. HCV positivity affected three of eight recipients; the rest lacked autoimmune or viral indications. Pre-transplant mixed lymphocyte reactions yielded third-party-reactive TCRbeta sequences as comparators for graft-donor-reactive sequences.

CDR3 length: 11 amino acids. From germline, CDR1 is SGHTA and CDR2 FQGTGA. V lost 4 bases to trimming and J lost 8 bases, with 6 bases between them. This receptor was obtained from a human donor who received a liver transplant. The gene calls are TRBV7-3 and TRBJ2-1; D ambiguous. The material was CD4+ T cells from blood, obtained before liver transplant. The CDR3 DNA follows: TGTGCCAGCAGCTCGGGCGATGAGCAGTTCTTC. Its protein product is CASSSGDEQFF.